Each of the 9 T cell receptor beta chains below was sequenced from the same sample in a study of blood T cell repertoires in COVID-19. The assay was immunoSEQ multiplex PCR, and TCRdb's table has in-frame clones only and misses some. Of 400,000 to 550,000 clones detected, around 89% appear once; the ten largest clones hold roughly 4%. The material sequenced was peripheral blood. These receptors originate from a woman in her twenties or thirties with acute or convalescent COVID-19.

This clone was seen a few times. The chain joins TRBV7-4 to TRBJ1-1, with 7 positions matching TRBD1. Per the germline V gene, CDR1 is SGHVT and CDR2 is SQSDAQ. The CDR3 is 15 amino acids. V was clipped by 1 base and J by 5 bases; unmatched bases: 7. CDR3 amino acids: CASSLEGARSTEAFF. The CDR3 nucleotides read TGTGCCAGCAGCTTAGAGGGGGCGCGAAGTACTGAAGCTTTCTTT.

A single count supports this clone. The chain couples TRBV7-9 to TRBJ1-4; TRBD1 is a possible D gene (6 bases). The CDR3 consists of 14 residues. V dropped 5 bases and J dropped 4 bases, with 11 bases sitting between them. Germline CDR1 and CDR2: SEHNR and FQNEAQ (reference sequence). The CDR3 loop reads CASSPQGFNEKLFF. The CDR3 nucleotides are TGTGCCAGCAGCCCTCAGGGGTTTAATGAAAAACTGTTTTTT.

This clone is a singleton in its sample. The chain uses TRBV23-1 and TRBJ1-1; TRBD1 is a possible D gene (5 bases). TRBV23-1 is placed among ORFs of uncertain function. V lost 3 bases and J lost 4, with 12 bases in between. This CDR3 is 14 amino acids long. The CDR3 nucleotides are TGCGCCAGCAGTCACCAAGGGGAGGGCACTGAAGCTTTCTTT. This encodes CASSHQGEGTEAFF.

The chain joins TRBV7-3 to TRBJ2-3; weak D call: TRBD2 (6 bases). Trimming removed 3 bases at V and 2 bases at J, with 9 bases between. Per germline, CDR1 SGHTA and CDR2 FQGTGA. CDR3 length: 14 amino acids. CDR3 residues: CASSLTSFTDTQYF. The CDR3 DNA sequence: TGTGCCAGCAGCTTGACTAGTTTCACAGATACGCAGTATTTT.

This chain connects TRBV5-5 to TRBJ2-4; D might be TRBD1 (5 bases). V lost 1 base to trimming and J lost 3 bases, with 8 bases between them. This CDR3 has 14 residues. Looked up from germline, CDR1 is SGHKS and CDR2 is YYEKEE (reference sequence). CDR3 in amino acids: CASSLQGSKNIQYF. Written as DNA, the CDR3 is TGTGCCAGCAGCTTGCAGGGAAGCAAAAACATTCAGTACTTC.

The chain's CDR3 is CASSLRLVSGGGRSTDTQYF. The CDR3 nucleotides read TGTGCCAGCAGTTTAAGGTTGGTTAGCGGGGGCGGAAGAAGCACAGATACGCAGTATTTT. The chain uses TRBV27 and TRBJ2-3, with 9 bases matching TRBD2. V gave up 2 bases and J gave up 0 bases; unmatched junction bases: 15. Germline values: CDR1 MNHEY, CDR2 SMNVEV (reference sequence). This CDR3 is built from 20 residues.

This clone appeared once. The chain is built from TRBV7-2 and TRBJ1-2; a possible D gene is TRBD1 (5 bases). The CDR3 totals 14 residues. V lost 6 bases to trimming and J lost 7 bases, with 18 bases between them. Looked up from germline, CDR1 is SGHTA and CDR2 is FQGNSA. For the CDR3, the DNA is TGTGCCAGCAGTCCGCGGGGGGTTGGAGGTGGCTACACCTTC. Residues: CASSPRGVGGGYTF.

The chain has TRBV27 and TRBJ2-7; a weak D match, TRBD1 (6 bases). The V end lost 11 bases, the J end lost 2 bases, and 22 bases lay between the germline ends. This CDR3 region has 15 residues. CDR1 MNHEY and CDR2 SMNVEV come from the germline V gene (reference sequence). CDR3 DNA: TGTGCCGGGCCACAGGGATTAAGTAGTCCCTACGAGCAGTACTTC. Residues: CAGPQGLSSPYEQYF.

The V call is TRBV27, the J call TRBJ1-2; 9 positions agree with TRBD1. CDR3 length equals 15 residues. Trimming removed 5 bases from V and 4 bases from J; junction bases left unmatched: 8. Germline CDR1 and CDR2: MNHEY and SMNVEV (reference sequence). The CDR3 sequence is CASSKWDRVGYGYTF. The CDR3 DNA reads as TGTGCCAGCAGTAAATGGGACAGGGTTGGCTATGGCTACACCTTC.